A single sample is the source of the 5 T cell receptor beta chains below, sequenced in a study of vaccination and CD4 T cells after COVID-19. Oncomine TCR Beta short-read sequencing was applied to DNA from cultured CD4+ T cells. TCRdb redid the calling of the PCR reads with MiXCR, one entry per CDR3 protein. The sample records more than 9,500 distinct CDR3 sequences, 61% being singletons. The treatment denotes: roughly nine-day PBMC culture with coronavirus spike peptide pools or control peptides (ViraFEST assay). For these receptors, no antigen is known. Sample: CD4+ T cells from blood, cultured in vitro. All receptors derive from a human donor who had recovered from COVID-19.

V gene TRBV28 combines with J gene TRBJ1-2, with TRBD1 as a possible D gene (6 bases). Germline assignment: CDR1 MDHEN and CDR2 SYDVKM. V was clipped by 4 bases and J by 1 base, with 10 bases between them. The CDR3 sequence is 14 residues long. The CDR3 sequence: CASSYGQSNYGYTF. The CDR3 DNA reads as TGTGCCAGCAGTTATGGACAGAGTAACTATGGCTACACCTTC.

This clonotype was seen only a few times. The gene calls are TRBV20-1 and TRBJ1-2; no clear D gene. CDR3 length: 16 residues. Germline V CDR1 and CDR2: DFQATT, SNEGSKA (reference sequence). Deletions cut 3 bases from V and 6 bases from J, with 23 bases between. CDR3 in DNA: TGCAGTGCTAGCCGAAGCCTAGGAGGAGGCCCTCATGGCTACACCTTC. Its translation is CSASRSLGGGPHGYTF.

The genes are TRBV7-2 and TRBJ1-2, with 8 nucleotides matching TRBD1. In germline, CDR1 is SGHTA, CDR2 FQGNSA. V lost 3 bases, J lost 2 bases, and 2 bases stayed unmatched. CDR3 size: 14 residues. The CDR3 coding sequence is TGTGCCAGCAGCTTCCAGGGGGCCAACTATGGCTACACCTTC. Amino acids: CASSFQGANYGYTF.

The chain joins TRBV5-6 to TRBJ1-2, with D hard to call. This CDR3 spans 13 amino acids. Trimming removed 2 bases at V and 10 bases at J, with 15 bases between. Germline V gene lookup returns CDR1 SGHDT and CDR2 YYEEEE. The CDR3 bases are TGTGCCAGCAGCTTCGGGGAATGGACTGACTACACCTTC. Protein product: CASSFGEWTDYTF.

This CDR3 reads CASSLWQGTAGYTF. The DNA of the CDR3 is TGTGCCAGCAGTTTATGGCAGGGGACGGCGGGCTACACCTTC. The chain joins TRBV28 to TRBJ1-2; weak D call: TRBD1 (6 bases). The germline CDR1 and CDR2 sequences are MDHEN and SYDVKM. The V gene lost 0 bases and the J gene lost 8 bases, with 13 bases spanning the gap. The CDR3 contains 14 residues.